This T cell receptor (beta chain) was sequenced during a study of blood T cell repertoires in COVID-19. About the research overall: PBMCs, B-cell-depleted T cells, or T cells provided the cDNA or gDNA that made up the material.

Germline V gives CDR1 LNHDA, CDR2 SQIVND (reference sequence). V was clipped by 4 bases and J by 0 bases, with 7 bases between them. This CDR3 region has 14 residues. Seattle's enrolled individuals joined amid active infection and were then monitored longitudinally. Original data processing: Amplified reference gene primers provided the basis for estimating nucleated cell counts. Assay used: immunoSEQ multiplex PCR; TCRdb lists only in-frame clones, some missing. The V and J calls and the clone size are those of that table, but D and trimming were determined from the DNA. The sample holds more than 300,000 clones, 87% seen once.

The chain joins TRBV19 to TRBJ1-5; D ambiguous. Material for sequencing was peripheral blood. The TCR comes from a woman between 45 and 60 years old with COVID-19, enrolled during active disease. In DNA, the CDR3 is TGTGCCAGTAGTAACAGCAATAGCAATCAGCCCCAGCATTTT. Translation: CASSNSNSNQPQHF.